This TCR beta chain was observed in a study of cytomegalovirus exposure and HLA in healthy donors. Germline assignment: CDR1 SNHLY and CDR2 FYNNEI. V dropped 7 bases and J dropped 2; count of bases not matched to a gene: 10. CDR3 length: 15 residues. PCR used 60 Vbeta primers and 13 Jbeta primers. Sequenced by immunoSEQ multiplex PCR; TCRdb stores in-frame clones only, minus some. The table shows about 170,000 clones, with 85% occurring only once. General study results and limits: A few CMV-associated chains proved CMV antigen-specific in vitro.

Concerning this clone: Its antigen is not known.

The clonotype comes from a boy between 2 and 10 years old in good health and CMV-seronegative. The sequenced sample was PBMCs. This chain joins TRBV2 and TRBJ1-2, with 7 bases fitting TRBD1. Written as DNA, the CDR3 is TGTGCCAGCACGGGACAGACCCTCCTCAACTATGGCTACACCTTC. This encodes CASTGQTLLNYGYTF.